This T cell receptor (beta chain) was obtained from a study of T cells in Graves' hyperthyroidism and ophthalmopathy (dated by TCRdb to the late 2010s). Study-level background: Peripheral blood was sampled at the time of initial diagnosis, prior to any treatment. A discovery cohort of about a hundred patients, about 40 with Graves' ophthalmopathy and 57 with stable Graves' hyperthyroidism, was used to find distinguishing TCR V-J signatures. Prospective prediction of ophthalmopathy was tested in an independent validation cohort consisting of 18 hyperthyroidism patients and some 17 patients who later progressed to ophthalmopathy. The roughly 94 discovery patients were randomly divided into training and test sets at a 7:3 ratio. The study also compared thyroid tissue and blood T-cell repertoires from five or six Graves' hyperthyroidism patients. Once sampling was done, hyperthyroidism patients were given methimazole at a starting dose of 30 mg daily, whereas ophthalmopathy patients were given high-dose intravenous methylprednisolone. The paper describes TCR Vbeta CDR3 sequencing of 140 or so peripheral blood samples, made up of roughly 40 ophthalmopathy patients, 70 to 75 hyperthyroidism patients and approximately 17 progressor patients.

In the ophthalmopathy patients, disease was moderately to severely active, with a Clinical Activity Score of 3 or more, a NOSPECS grade of 4 or more, and a duration of less than 3 months. Exclusion was applied to patients with uncontrolled infections, other autoimmune diseases, pregnancy or lactation. Clinical symptoms, serum thyroxine and TRAb, thyroid ultrasound, and orbital computed tomography formed the basis for the diagnoses. Ficoll-Paque density gradient centrifugation was used to isolate PBMCs from around 10 ml of fresh peripheral blood. Trizol reagent was used to extract total RNA, and RNA quality was then checked on an Agilent 2100 Bioanalyzer. Points the paper makes about the study in general: Most expanded thyroid clonotypes (frequency above 0.001) were also detected in blood, suggesting blood repertoires may reflect thyroid immune responses. No statistical method was used to fix the sample size in advance, and group allocation was not hidden from the investigators. In validation, the model predicted progression to ophthalmopathy a median of about 6.8 months before onset, with roughly 71% sensitivity and roughly 73% specificity. A model built on a 13 V-J signature distinguished ophthalmopathy from stable hyperthyroidism, reaching over 85% sensitivity and around 82% specificity in cross-validation and 80%/75% in testing.

The TCR beta CDR3 regions were amplified from the RNA transcripts. The first round of RT-PCR for the TCR CDR3 was performed with the HTBI primer set and the Qiagen OneStep RT-PCR kit. The libraries were constructed in a second round of multiplex PCR and then size-selected and purified. Libraries were sequenced paired-end with 100 bp reads on an Illumina HiSeq2000. The authors processed their data as follows. SOAPnuke was used to process the raw data, with reads discarded if the reads contained adapters or uncalled bases, had a mean Phred below 15, or lacked an exact constant-primer or identifier match. COPE v1.2.5 was used to merge high-quality paired reads, and clonotypes were defined as unique nucleotide sequences. MiTCR v1.1 was used to align the clonotypes against IMGT TRBV, TRBD and TRBJ reference segments. The analysis was restricted to V-J combinations with a frequency above 0.0001, which together covered just over 98% of the repertoires. A TCS score was defined as the ratio between F50 (clonal expansion) and ExV (chaos), using BLOSUM62-based TCRdist between CDR3 peptides within each V-J. Welch's t-statistics and random forest reduced approximately 520 V-J features to 10 to 15, which were used in a naive Bayes classifier (R e1071). Using fastp at Q25 and MiXCR, TCRdb reprocessed the public reads and kept productive beta chains. Entries are consolidated by CDR3 protein sequence, retaining the most common genes and DNA. These V and J calls derive from TCRdb rather than the authors' analysis. The sample records approximately 490,000 distinct CDR3 sequences, approximately 22% of which are singletons. The ten most abundant clones make up about 53% of the sample.

The table lists this clonotype with a few counts. Which antigen it targets is not known. Base qualities are not at hand, and no much larger clone is one base apart. V trim: 4 bases; J trim: 1 base; unmatched bases: 14. Reading from cysteine to phenylalanine, the CDR3 counts 18 amino acids. Of the read, only the CDR3 DNA is kept; its 54 bases are in frame from base 1. The chain links TRBV12-3 or TRBV12-4 with TRBJ2-7; TRBD1 lines up with 9 middle nucleotides. Specimen: blood. The receptor was isolated from a woman aged 70-85 years with Graves' ophthalmopathy. Read as DNA, the sequence is TGTGCCAGCAGTTATGGGTGGGGACAGGGCATTCGATCCTACGAGCAGTACTTC. Its protein product is CASSYGWGQGIRSYEQYF.